A selection of T cell receptor beta chains follows, all from one sample in a study of OX40 agonist ivuxolimab in advanced cancers. Assay used: immunoSEQ multiplex PCR; TCRdb lists only in-frame clones, some missing. The table has under 85,000 clones, more than 75% seen once. Sequencing used CD4+ or CD8+ T cells sorted from blood, obtained in a trial of the OX40 agonist ivuxolimab. These receptors were collected from an adult with an advanced solid tumor such as melanoma, head and neck, liver or kidney cancer. The CDR3 runs from the conserved cysteine through the conserved F or W. D genes are given only for firm matches. A clone size is listed for some rows: how often the clone was seen (once, few, many), or a class if it is expanded.

clone size: -; D gene: -; J gene: TRBJ1-3; V gene: TRBV9; CDR3 DNA: TGTGCCAGCTCTGACGGGGCCCTCTCTGGAAACACCATATATTTT; CDR3 protein: CASSDGALSGNTIYF
clone size: few; D gene: -; J gene: TRBJ1-6; V gene: TRBV27; CDR3 DNA: TGTGCCAGCAGTTCAACCAATTCACCCCTCCACTTT; CDR3 protein: CASSSTNSPLHF
clone size: -; D gene: -; J gene: TRBJ1-2; V gene: TRBV28; CDR3 DNA: TGTGCCAGCAGTTCGTGGGGCGGTGAGGGGGGCGAGACACGTATCTATGGCTACACCTTC; CDR3 protein: CASSSWGGEGGETRIYGYTF
clone size: few; D gene: -; J gene: TRBJ2-7; V gene: TRBV19; CDR3 DNA: TGTGCCAGTAGTTGGGGGGGTGCCAGGGGCAGCTACGAGCAGTACTTC; CDR3 protein: CASSWGGARGSYEQYF
clone size: -; D gene: TRBD1; J gene: TRBJ1-6; V gene: TRBV7-2; CDR3 DNA: TGTGCCAGCAGCTCGGGACAGCCAAATTCACCCCTCCACTTT; CDR3 protein: CASSSGQPNSPLHF
clone size: -; D gene: -; J gene: TRBJ1-4; V gene: TRBV9; CDR3 DNA: TGTGCCAGCACCACGGGGGTTTGGGGAGAAAAACTGTTTTTT; CDR3 protein: CASTTGVWGEKLFF
clone size: -; D gene: -; J gene: TRBJ2-5; V gene: TRBV6-4; CDR3 DNA: TGTGCCAGCAGTGTTTGGGTCGGGGAGACCCAGTACTTC; CDR3 protein: CASSVWVGETQYF
clone size: -; D gene: -; J gene: TRBJ2-2; V gene: TRBV9; CDR3 DNA: TGTGCCAGCAGCGTAGGGGGGCGCGGAACCGGGGAGCTGTTTTTT; CDR3 protein: CASSVGGRGTGELFF
clone size: -; D gene: -; J gene: TRBJ2-5; V gene: TRBV7-2; CDR3 DNA: TGTGCCAGCACCCATGGGGGGCCTTCGGAGACCCAGTACTTC; CDR3 protein: CASTHGGPSETQYF
clone size: -; D gene: -; J gene: TRBJ2-2; V gene: TRBV30; CDR3 DNA: TGTGCCTGGAGTCGGGCGGTCAACACCGGGGAGCTGTTTTTT; CDR3 protein: CAWSRAVNTGELFF
clone size: -; D gene: TRBD1; J gene: TRBJ1-2; V gene: TRBV5-5; CDR3 DNA: TGTGCCAGCAGCTGGGGACAGGGGGCTAACTATGGCTACACCTTC; CDR3 protein: CASSWGQGANYGYTF
clone size: -; D gene: -; J gene: TRBJ1-1; V gene: TRBV19; CDR3 DNA: TGTGCCAGTAGTATAGGAGGGGGGACTGAAGCTTTCTTT; CDR3 protein: CASSIGGGTEAFF
clone size: -; D gene: -; J gene: TRBJ1-2; V gene: TRBV5-6; CDR3 DNA: TGTGCCAGCAACAGCTTGGCGGGGGCGGATGGCTACACCTTC; CDR3 protein: CASNSLAGADGYTF
clone size: few; D gene: TRBD1; J gene: TRBJ2-1; V gene: TRBV10-2; CDR3 DNA: TGCGCCACCCTACCGGGACAGACTAATGAGCAGTTCTTC; CDR3 protein: CATLPGQTNEQFF
clone size: -; D gene: TRBD1; J gene: TRBJ1-1; V gene: TRBV9; CDR3 DNA: TGTGCCAGCAGCTTCCTAACAGGGGGCGAGGAGGCTTTCTTT; CDR3 protein: CASSFLTGGEEAFF
clone size: once; D gene: -; J gene: TRBJ1-5; V gene: TRBV19; CDR3 DNA: TGTGCCAGTAGTAGGGAGGGGGGCAGGAACAATCAGCCCCAGCATTTT; CDR3 protein: CASSREGGRNNQPQHF
clone size: -; D gene: -; J gene: TRBJ2-6; V gene: TRBV2; CDR3 DNA: TGTGCCAGCAGTCGGTTCGCTGGGGCCAACGTCCTGACTTTC; CDR3 protein: CASSRFAGANVLTF
clone size: once; D gene: -; J gene: TRBJ2-6; V gene: TRBV28; CDR3 DNA: TGTGCCAGCAGTTTAATAGGGTCTGGGGCCAACGTCCTGACTTTC; CDR3 protein: CASSLIGSGANVLTF
clone size: -; D gene: -; J gene: TRBJ2-6; V gene: TRBV11-2; CDR3 DNA: TGTGCCAGCACCACAGGCTTGTACGCTGGGGCCAACGTCCTGACTTTC; CDR3 protein: CASTTGLYAGANVLTF
clone size: -; D gene: TRBD1; J gene: TRBJ1-4; V gene: TRBV6-5; CDR3 DNA: TGTGCCAGCAGTCCAAGGACAGGGGGCGGCGAAAAACTGTTTTTT; CDR3 protein: CASSPRTGGGEKLFF
clone size: -; D gene: -; J gene: TRBJ1-3; V gene: TRBV5-1; CDR3 DNA: TGCGCCAGCAGCCTCATCGGGGGAAACACCATATATTTT; CDR3 protein: CASSLIGGNTIYF
clone size: -; D gene: TRBD1; J gene: TRBJ1-1; V gene: TRBV29-1; CDR3 DNA: TGCAGCGTTGACAAGGGGGCTTACACTGAAGCTTTCTTT; CDR3 protein: CSVDKGAYTEAFF
clone size: -; D gene: -; J gene: TRBJ1-1; V gene: TRBV30; CDR3 DNA: TGTGCCTGGAGTGTGGGGGACTCCAACACTGAAGCTTTCTTT; CDR3 protein: CAWSVGDSNTEAFF
clone size: -; D gene: -; J gene: TRBJ2-1; V gene: TRBV10-2; CDR3 DNA: TGCGCCAGCACCCGACTTGACTCCTACAATGAGCAGTTCTTC; CDR3 protein: CASTRLDSYNEQFF
clone size: -; D gene: TRBD1; J gene: TRBJ2-7; V gene: TRBV5-4; CDR3 DNA: TGTGCCAGCAGCCCACCCCCCCTCGGACAGGGGAACGAGCAGTACTTC; CDR3 protein: CASSPPPLGQGNEQYF
clone size: -; D gene: -; J gene: TRBJ2-3; V gene: TRBV6-4; CDR3 DNA: TGTGCCAGCAGCTTCAGGGCCGCAGATACGCAGTATTTT; CDR3 protein: CASSFRAADTQYF
clone size: -; D gene: -; J gene: TRBJ1-2; V gene: TRBV6-6; CDR3 DNA: TGTGCCAGCAGACCCCCAGACGGGGACGGATCTGGCTACACCTTC; CDR3 protein: CASRPPDGDGSGYTF
clone size: -; D gene: -; J gene: TRBJ1-3; V gene: TRBV30; CDR3 DNA: TGTGCCGCGGGGATTCCTGGAAACACCATATATTTT; CDR3 protein: CAAGIPGNTIYF
clone size: -; D gene: -; J gene: TRBJ2-6; V gene: TRBV5-5; CDR3 DNA: TGTGCCAGCAGCTTTATGAACTCTGGGGCCAACGTCCTGACTTTC; CDR3 protein: CASSFMNSGANVLTF
clone size: -; D gene: TRBD1; J gene: TRBJ1-2; V gene: TRBV5-5; CDR3 DNA: TGTGCCAGCAGCCCCCGCCCGACAGGGGAGAATGGCTACACCTTC; CDR3 protein: CASSPRPTGENGYTF
clone size: -; D gene: -; J gene: TRBJ1-1; V gene: TRBV28; CDR3 DNA: TGTGCCAGCAGTTTTCGCCCGGTAGGACGCACTGAAGCTTTCTTT; CDR3 protein: CASSFRPVGRTEAFF
clone size: -; D gene: -; J gene: TRBJ1-5; V gene: TRBV28; CDR3 DNA: TGTGCCAGCAGGACAGGTAATCAGCCCCAGCATTTT; CDR3 protein: CASRTGNQPQHF
clone size: -; D gene: -; J gene: TRBJ1-4; V gene: TRBV5-6; CDR3 DNA: TGTGCCAGCAGCTTGATCCCAAGAGAAAAACTGTTTTTT; CDR3 protein: CASSLIPREKLFF
clone size: -; D gene: TRBD2; J gene: TRBJ2-4; V gene: TRBV30; CDR3 DNA: TGTGCCTGGAGCGCGTACCGGGGGGGCAAGAAAAACATTCAGTACTTC; CDR3 protein: CAWSAYRGGKKNIQYF
clone size: -; D gene: TRBD1; J gene: TRBJ2-7; V gene: TRBV7-8; CDR3 DNA: TGTGCCAGCAGCTTTGACAGGGGTATAGAGCAGTACTTC; CDR3 protein: CASSFDRGIEQYF
clone size: -; D gene: -; J gene: TRBJ2-7; V gene: TRBV21-1; CDR3 DNA: TGTGCCAGCAGCAAGTACAGGGGGAAGGGCGAGCAGTACTTC; CDR3 protein: CASSKYRGKGEQYF
clone size: -; D gene: -; J gene: TRBJ1-2; V gene: TRBV4-3; CDR3 DNA: TGCGCCAGCAGCCAAGCCCCAGGGGAAAGCTATGGCTACACCTTC; CDR3 protein: CASSQAPGESYGYTF
clone size: -; D gene: -; J gene: TRBJ1-1; V gene: TRBV25-1; CDR3 DNA: TGTGCCAGCAGTGAATACTGGGGATCGAGCGAAGCTTTCTTT; CDR3 protein: CASSEYWGSSEAFF
clone size: -; D gene: -; J gene: TRBJ1-1; V gene: TRBV6-5; CDR3 DNA: TGTGCCAGCAGTTACGTCGGGATTGGGGGCGTCACTGAAGCTTTCTTT; CDR3 protein: CASSYVGIGGVTEAFF
clone size: -; D gene: -; J gene: TRBJ2-3; V gene: TRBV9; CDR3 DNA: TGTGCCAGCAGCGTAGGGTTGACGGGAGTGACGAATACGCAGTATTTT; CDR3 protein: CASSVGLTGVTNTQYF
clone size: -; D gene: -; J gene: TRBJ2-7; V gene: TRBV6-1; CDR3 DNA: TGTGCCAGCAGTGCCTTGGCATCCGGGACGGGCGAGCAGTACTTC; CDR3 protein: CASSALASGTGEQYF
clone size: -; D gene: -; J gene: TRBJ1-2; V gene: TRBV28; CDR3 DNA: TGTGCCAGCACCGATACAGGGAATGGCTACACCTTC; CDR3 protein: CASTDTGNGYTF
clone size: -; D gene: -; J gene: TRBJ2-7; V gene: TRBV6-1; CDR3 DNA: TGTGCCAGCAAGGATTACTACGAGCAGTACTTC; CDR3 protein: CASKDYYEQYF
clone size: -; D gene: TRBD2; J gene: TRBJ2-3; V gene: TRBV5-6; CDR3 DNA: TGTGCCAGCAGCCGACTAGCGGGATTGGATACGCAGTATTTT; CDR3 protein: CASSRLAGLDTQYF
clone size: -; D gene: TRBD1; J gene: TRBJ1-5; V gene: TRBV5-6; CDR3 DNA: TGTGCCAGCAGCCGACAGGGGATGAGCAATCAGCCCCAGCATTTT; CDR3 protein: CASSRQGMSNQPQHF
clone size: -; D gene: -; J gene: TRBJ1-5; V gene: TRBV2; CDR3 DNA: TGTGCCAGCAGTGGGGTGAGTGGGCAGCCCCAGCATTTT; CDR3 protein: CASSGVSGQPQHF
clone size: few; D gene: -; J gene: TRBJ1-2; V gene: TRBV30; CDR3 DNA: TGTGCCTGGAACCTAGGGAATGGCTACACCTTC; CDR3 protein: CAWNLGNGYTF
clone size: -; D gene: TRBD1; J gene: TRBJ1-5; V gene: TRBV11-2; CDR3 DNA: TGTGCCAGCAGCTCCGGGACAGGGTCTTCAAATCAGCCCCAGCATTTT; CDR3 protein: CASSSGTGSSNQPQHF
clone size: -; D gene: -; J gene: TRBJ2-7; V gene: TRBV7-3; CDR3 DNA: TGTGCCAGCAGCTTTACCCTAATCGAGTACTTC; CDR3 protein: CASSFTLIEYF
clone size: -; D gene: -; J gene: TRBJ2-1; V gene: TRBV11-2; CDR3 DNA: TGTGCCAGCAGCTTAGATCGCGGTAATGAGCAGTTCTTC; CDR3 protein: CASSLDRGNEQFF
clone size: -; D gene: -; J gene: TRBJ1-3; V gene: TRBV9; CDR3 DNA: TGTGCCAGCAGCGTAGGAGGGAACACCATATATTTT; CDR3 protein: CASSVGGNTIYF
clone size: once; D gene: TRBD1; J gene: TRBJ1-2; V gene: TRBV2; CDR3 DNA: TGTGCCAGCATCGTGACCTCAGGGGGCTATGGCTACACCTTC; CDR3 protein: CASIVTSGGYGYTF
clone size: -; D gene: TRBD1; J gene: TRBJ1-4; V gene: TRBV28; CDR3 DNA: TGTGCCAGCAGGCTCCGGACAGGGACTAATGAAAAACTGTTTTTT; CDR3 protein: CASRLRTGTNEKLFF
clone size: -; D gene: TRBD1; J gene: TRBJ1-4; V gene: TRBV6-6; CDR3 DNA: TGTGCCAGCAGACGCCAGGGGGCGGGGAATGAAAAACTGTTTTTT; CDR3 protein: CASRRQGAGNEKLFF
clone size: -; D gene: -; J gene: TRBJ2-1; V gene: TRBV5-4; CDR3 DNA: TGTGCCAGCAGGTGGGAGAGTCGGAATGAGCAGTTCTTC; CDR3 protein: CASRWESRNEQFF